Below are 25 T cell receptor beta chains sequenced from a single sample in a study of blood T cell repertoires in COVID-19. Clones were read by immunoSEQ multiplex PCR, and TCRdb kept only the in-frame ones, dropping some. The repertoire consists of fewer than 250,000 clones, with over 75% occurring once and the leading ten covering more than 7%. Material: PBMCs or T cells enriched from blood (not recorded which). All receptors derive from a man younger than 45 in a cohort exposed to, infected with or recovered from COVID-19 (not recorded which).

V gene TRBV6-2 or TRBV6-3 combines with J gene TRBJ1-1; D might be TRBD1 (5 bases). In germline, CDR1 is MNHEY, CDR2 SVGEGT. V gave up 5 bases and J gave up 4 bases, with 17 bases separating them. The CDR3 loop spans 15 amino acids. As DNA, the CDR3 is TGTGCCAGCAGTCCCGAGGGGAGGGCGGTCACTGAAGCTTTCTTT. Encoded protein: CASSPEGRAVTEAFF.

CDR3 amino acids: CASTITPVSAGELFF. In nucleotides, the CDR3 is TGCGCCAGCACGATTACCCCAGTAAGCGCCGGGGAGCTGTTTTTT. The chain combines TRBV5-1 with TRBJ2-2; D is ambiguous. Between the trimmed V and J ends, which lost 6 bases and 6 bases, there was a span of 18 bases. The CDR3 spans 15 residues. Germline CDR1 and CDR2: SGHRS and YFSETQ. The variable domain in full, completed from reference TRBV5-1 and TRBJ2-2, reads KAGVTQTPRYLIKTRGQQVTLSCSPISGHRSVSWYQQTPGQGLQFLFEYFSETQRNKGNFPGRFSGRQFSNSRSEMNVSTLELGDSALYLCASTITPVSAGELFFGEGSRLTVL.

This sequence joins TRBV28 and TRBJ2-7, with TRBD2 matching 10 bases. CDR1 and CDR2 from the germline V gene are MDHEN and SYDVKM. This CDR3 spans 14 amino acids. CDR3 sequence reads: CAHSLAGESYEQYF. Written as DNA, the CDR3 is TGTGCGCACTCCCTAGCGGGAGAGTCCTACGAGCAGTACTTC. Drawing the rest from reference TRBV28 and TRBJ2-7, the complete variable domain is DVKVTQSSRYLVKRTGEKVFLECVQDMDHENMFWYRQDPGLGLRLIYFSYDVKMKEKGDIPEGYSVSREKKERFSLILESASTNQTSMYLCAHSLAGESYEQYFGPGTRLTVT.

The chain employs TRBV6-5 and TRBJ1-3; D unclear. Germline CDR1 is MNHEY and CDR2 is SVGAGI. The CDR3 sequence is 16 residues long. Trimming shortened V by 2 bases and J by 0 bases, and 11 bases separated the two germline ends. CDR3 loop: CASSYHRTGSGNTIYF. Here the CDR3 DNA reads TGTGCCAGCAGTTACCATCGCACCGGCTCTGGAAACACCATATATTTT.

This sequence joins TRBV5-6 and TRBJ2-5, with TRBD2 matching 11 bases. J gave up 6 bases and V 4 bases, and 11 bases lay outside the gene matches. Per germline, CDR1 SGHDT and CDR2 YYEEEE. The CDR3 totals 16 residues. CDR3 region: CASSHLAGGVGKTQYF. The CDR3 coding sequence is TGTGCCAGCAGCCACCTAGCGGGAGGAGTTGGGAAGACCCAGTACTTC.

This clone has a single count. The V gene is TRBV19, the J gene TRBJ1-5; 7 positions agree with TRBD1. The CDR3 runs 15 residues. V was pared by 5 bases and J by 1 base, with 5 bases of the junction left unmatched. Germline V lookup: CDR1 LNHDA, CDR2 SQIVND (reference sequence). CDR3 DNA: TGTGCCAGTAGTTGGTCCAGGGGGAGCAATCAGCCCCAGCATTTT. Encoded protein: CASSWSRGSNQPQHF. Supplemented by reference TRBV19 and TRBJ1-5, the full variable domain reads DGGITQSPKYLFRKEGQNVTLSCEQNLNHDAMYWYRQDPGQGLRLIYYSQIVNDFQKGDIAEGYSVSREKKESFPLTVTSAQKNPTAFYLCASSWSRGSNQPQHFGDGTRLSIL.

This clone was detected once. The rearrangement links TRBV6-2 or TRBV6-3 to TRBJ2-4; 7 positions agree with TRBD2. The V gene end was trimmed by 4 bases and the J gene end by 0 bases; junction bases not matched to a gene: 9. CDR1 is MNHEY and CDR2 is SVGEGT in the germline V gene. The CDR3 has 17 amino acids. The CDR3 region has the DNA TGTGCCAGCAGTTGGGAGCGGGATTTTATAGCCAAAAACATTCAGTACTTC. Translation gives CASSWERDFIAKNIQYF.

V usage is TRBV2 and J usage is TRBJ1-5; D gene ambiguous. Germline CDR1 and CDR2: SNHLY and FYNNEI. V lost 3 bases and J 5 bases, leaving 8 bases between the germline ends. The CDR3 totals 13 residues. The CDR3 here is CASSDIRYQPQHF. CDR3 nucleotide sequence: TGTGCCAGCAGTGATATTAGATATCAGCCCCAGCATTTT.

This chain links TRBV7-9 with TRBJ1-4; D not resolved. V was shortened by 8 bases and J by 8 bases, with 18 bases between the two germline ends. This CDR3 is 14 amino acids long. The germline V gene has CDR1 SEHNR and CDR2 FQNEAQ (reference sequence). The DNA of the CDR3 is TGTGCCAGCGGAGCTGGAACGGGGAACGAAAAACTGTTTTTT. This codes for CASGAGTGNEKLFF.

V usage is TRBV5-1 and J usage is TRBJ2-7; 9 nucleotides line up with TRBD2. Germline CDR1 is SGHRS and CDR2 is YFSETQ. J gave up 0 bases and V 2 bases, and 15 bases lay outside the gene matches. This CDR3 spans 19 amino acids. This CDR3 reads CASSLQMTSGRLSSYEQYF. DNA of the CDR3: TGCGCCAGCAGCTTACAAATGACTAGCGGAAGACTTAGCTCCTACGAGCAGTACTTC. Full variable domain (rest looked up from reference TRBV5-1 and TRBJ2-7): KAGVTQTPRYLIKTRGQQVTLSCSPISGHRSVSWYQQTPGQGLQFLFEYFSETQRNKGNFPGRFSGRQFSNSRSEMNVSTLELGDSALYLCASSLQMTSGRLSSYEQYFGPGTRLTVT.

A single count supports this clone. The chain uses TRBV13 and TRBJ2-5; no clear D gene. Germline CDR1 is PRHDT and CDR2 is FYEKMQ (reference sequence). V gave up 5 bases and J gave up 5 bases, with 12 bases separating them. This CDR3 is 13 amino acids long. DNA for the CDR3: TGTGCCAGCAGCCCCGGTGGGCGCGAGACCCAGTACTTC. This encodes CASSPGGRETQYF.

CDR3: CASSLGSDSIYGYTF. CDR3 DNA: TGCGCCAGCAGCTTGGGATCGGACAGCATCTATGGCTACACCTTC. V usage is TRBV5-1 and J usage is TRBJ1-2, with TRBD1 as a possible D gene (6 bases). Trimming took 0 bases from V and 4 from J, leaving 13 bases between them. This CDR3 is built from 15 residues. Per the germline V gene, CDR1 is SGHRS and CDR2 is YFSETQ.

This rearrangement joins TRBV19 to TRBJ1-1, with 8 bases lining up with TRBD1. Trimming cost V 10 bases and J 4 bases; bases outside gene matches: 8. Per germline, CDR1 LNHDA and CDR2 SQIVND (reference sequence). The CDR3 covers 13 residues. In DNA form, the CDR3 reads TGTGCCACTACAGGGGGGGCTCGCACTGAAGCTTTCTTT. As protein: CATTGGARTEAFF.

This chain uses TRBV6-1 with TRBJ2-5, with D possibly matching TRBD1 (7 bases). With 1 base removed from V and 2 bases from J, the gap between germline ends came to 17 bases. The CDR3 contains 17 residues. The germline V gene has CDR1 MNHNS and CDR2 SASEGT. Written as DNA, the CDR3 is TGTGCCAGCAGTGAAGTAGCCTGGGGGGACAGACAAGAGACCCAGTACTTC. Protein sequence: CASSEVAWGDRQETQYF.

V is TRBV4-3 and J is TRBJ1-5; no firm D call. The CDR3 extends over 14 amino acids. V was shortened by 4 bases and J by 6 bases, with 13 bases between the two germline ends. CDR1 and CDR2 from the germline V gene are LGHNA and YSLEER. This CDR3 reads CASSLEGPGQPQHF. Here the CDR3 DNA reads TGCGCCAGCAGCCTTGAAGGTCCGGGTCAGCCCCAGCATTTT.

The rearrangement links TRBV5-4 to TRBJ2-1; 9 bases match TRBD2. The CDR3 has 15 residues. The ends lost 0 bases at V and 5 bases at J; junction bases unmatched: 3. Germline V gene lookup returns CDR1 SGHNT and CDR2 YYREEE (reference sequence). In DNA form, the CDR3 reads TGTGCCAGCAGCTTGGAGGCTAGCGGGGACAATGAGCAGTTCTTC. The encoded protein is CASSLEASGDNEQFF.

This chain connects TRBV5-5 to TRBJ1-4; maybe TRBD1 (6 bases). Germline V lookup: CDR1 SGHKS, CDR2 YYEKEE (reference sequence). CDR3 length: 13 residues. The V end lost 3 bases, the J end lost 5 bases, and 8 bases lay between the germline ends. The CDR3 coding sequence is TGTGCCAGCAGCTCAACAGGGAATGAAAAACTGTTTTTT. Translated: CASSSTGNEKLFF.

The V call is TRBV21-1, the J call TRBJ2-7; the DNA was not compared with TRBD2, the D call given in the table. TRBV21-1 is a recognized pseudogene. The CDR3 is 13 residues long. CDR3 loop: CASSFPGLYEQYF. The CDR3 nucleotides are TGTGCCAGCAGCTTCCCGGGACTATACGAGCAGTACTTC.

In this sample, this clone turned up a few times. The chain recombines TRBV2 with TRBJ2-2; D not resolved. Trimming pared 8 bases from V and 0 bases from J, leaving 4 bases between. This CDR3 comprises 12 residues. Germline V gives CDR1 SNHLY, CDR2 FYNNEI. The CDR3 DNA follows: TGTGCCAGCCCAGCGAACACCGGGGAGCTGTTTTTT. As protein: CASPANTGELFF.

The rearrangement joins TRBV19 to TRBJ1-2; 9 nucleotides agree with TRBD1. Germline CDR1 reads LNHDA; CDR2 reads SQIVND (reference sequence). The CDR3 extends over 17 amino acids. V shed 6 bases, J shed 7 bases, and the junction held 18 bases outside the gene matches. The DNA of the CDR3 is TGTGCCAGTAGAGGGGAGCGGACAGGGGATTGGAGTTTTGGCTACACCTTC. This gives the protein CASRGERTGDWSFGYTF.

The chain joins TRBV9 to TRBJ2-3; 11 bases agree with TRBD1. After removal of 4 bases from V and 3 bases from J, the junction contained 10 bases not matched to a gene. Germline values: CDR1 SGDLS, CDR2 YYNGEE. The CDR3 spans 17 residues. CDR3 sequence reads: CASSPEAGQGATDTQYF. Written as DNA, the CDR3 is TGTGCCAGCAGCCCTGAGGCAGGACAGGGGGCGACAGATACGCAGTATTTT.

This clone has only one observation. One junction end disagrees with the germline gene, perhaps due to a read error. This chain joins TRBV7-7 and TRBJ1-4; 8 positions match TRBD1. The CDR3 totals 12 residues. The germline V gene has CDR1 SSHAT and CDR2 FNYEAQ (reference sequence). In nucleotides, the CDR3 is TGTGCTAGCAGCCCAAAGGACAGGGAACTGTTTTTT. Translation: CASSPKDRELFF.

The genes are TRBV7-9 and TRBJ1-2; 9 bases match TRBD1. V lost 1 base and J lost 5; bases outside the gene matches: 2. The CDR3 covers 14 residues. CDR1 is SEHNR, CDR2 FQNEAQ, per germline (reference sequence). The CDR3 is CASSLGDRAYGYTF. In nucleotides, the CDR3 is TGTGCCAGCAGCTTAGGGGACAGGGCTTATGGCTACACCTTC.

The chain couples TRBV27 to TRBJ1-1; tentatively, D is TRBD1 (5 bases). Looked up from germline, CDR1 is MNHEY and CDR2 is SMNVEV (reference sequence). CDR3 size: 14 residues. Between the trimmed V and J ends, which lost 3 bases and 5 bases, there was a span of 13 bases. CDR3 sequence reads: CASSFQQARTEAFF. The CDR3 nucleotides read TGTGCCAGCAGTTTTCAACAGGCTCGGACTGAAGCTTTCTTT.

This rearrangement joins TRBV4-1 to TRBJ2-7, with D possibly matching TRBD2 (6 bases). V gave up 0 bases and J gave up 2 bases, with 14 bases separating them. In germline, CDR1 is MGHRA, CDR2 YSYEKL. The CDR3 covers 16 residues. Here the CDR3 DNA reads TGCGCCAGCAGCCAAGAGATCTCAGCGGGCCCCTACGAGCAGTACTTC. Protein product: CASSQEISAGPYEQYF.